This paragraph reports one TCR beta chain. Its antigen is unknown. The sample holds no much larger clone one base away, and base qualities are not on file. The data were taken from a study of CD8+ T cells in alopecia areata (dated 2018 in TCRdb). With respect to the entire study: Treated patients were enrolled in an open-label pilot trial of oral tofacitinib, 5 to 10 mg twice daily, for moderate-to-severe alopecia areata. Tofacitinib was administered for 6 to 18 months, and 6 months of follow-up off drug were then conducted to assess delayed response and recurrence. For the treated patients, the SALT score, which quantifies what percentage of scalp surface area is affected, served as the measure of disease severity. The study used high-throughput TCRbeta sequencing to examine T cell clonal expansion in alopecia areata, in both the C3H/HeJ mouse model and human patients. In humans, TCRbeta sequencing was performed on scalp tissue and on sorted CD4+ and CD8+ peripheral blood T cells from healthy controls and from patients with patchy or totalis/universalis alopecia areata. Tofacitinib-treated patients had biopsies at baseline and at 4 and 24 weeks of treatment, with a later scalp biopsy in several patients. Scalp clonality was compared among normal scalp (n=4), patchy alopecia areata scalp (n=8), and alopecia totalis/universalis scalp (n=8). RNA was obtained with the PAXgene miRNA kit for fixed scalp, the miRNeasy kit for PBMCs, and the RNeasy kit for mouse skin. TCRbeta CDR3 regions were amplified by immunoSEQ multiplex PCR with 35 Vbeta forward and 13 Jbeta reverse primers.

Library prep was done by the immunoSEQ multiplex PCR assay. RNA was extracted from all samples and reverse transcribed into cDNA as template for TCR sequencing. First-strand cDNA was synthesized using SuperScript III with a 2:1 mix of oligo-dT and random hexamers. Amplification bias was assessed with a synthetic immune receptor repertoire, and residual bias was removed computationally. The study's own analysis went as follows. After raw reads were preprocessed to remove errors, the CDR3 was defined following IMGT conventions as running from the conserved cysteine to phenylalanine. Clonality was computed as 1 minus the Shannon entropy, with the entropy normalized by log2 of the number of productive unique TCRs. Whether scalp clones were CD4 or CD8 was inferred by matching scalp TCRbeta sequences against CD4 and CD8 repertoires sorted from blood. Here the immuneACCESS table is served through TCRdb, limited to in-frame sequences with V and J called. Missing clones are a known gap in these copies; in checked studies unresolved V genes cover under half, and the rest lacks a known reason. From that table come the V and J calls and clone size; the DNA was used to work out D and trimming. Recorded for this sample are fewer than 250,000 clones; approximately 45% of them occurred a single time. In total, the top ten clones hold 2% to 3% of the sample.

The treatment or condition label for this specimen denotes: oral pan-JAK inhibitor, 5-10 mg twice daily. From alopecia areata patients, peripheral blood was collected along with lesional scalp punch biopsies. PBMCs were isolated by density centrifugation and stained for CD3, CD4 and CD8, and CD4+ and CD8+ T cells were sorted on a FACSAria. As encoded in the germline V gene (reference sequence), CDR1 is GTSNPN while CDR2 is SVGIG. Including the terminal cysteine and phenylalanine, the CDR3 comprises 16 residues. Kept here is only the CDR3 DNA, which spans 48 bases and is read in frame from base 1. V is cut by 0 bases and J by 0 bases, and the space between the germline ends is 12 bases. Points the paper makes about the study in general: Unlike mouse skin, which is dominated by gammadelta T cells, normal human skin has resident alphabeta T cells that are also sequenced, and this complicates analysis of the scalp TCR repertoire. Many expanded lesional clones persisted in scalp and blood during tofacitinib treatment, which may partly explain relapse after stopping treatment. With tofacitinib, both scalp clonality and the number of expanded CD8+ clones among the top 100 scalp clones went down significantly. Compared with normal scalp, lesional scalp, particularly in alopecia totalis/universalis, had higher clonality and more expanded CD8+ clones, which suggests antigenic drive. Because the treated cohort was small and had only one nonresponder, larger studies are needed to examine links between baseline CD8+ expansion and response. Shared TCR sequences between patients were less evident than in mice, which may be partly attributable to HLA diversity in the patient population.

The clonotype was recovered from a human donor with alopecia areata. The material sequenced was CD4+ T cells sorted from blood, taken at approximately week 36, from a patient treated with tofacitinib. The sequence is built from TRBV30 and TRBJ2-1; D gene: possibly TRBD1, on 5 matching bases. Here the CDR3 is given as CAWSVPRASSYNEQFF. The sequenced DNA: TGTGCCTGGAGTGTACCCAGGGCGAGCTCCTACAATGAGCAGTTCTTC.